The entry below gives a single T cell receptor (beta chain) sequence along with its context. This entry belongs to a study of shared clonotypes between healthy human individuals. The assay was immunoSEQ multiplex PCR, and TCRdb's table has in-frame clones only and misses some. Among 200,000 to 250,000 clones listed, 50% to 80% were seen once. The CDR3 loop spans 14 amino acids. Germline-derived CDR1 and CDR2 are SGHNT and YENEEA. V dropped 5 bases and J dropped 4; count of bases not matched to a gene: 2. Sequencing was performed on memory CD4+ T cells sorted from blood. The subset was: CD45RA-negative fraction. This TCR came from a man aged 25-40 years in good health. The chain employs TRBV11-3 and TRBJ2-2; 9 nucleotides align to TRBD1. CDR3 in DNA: TGTGCCAGCAGCCCGGGACAGGGCACCGGGGAGCTGTTTTTT. The encoded protein is CASSPGQGTGELFF.